The 4 T cell receptor beta chains below all came from one sample that was sequenced in a study of shared clonotypes between healthy human individuals (dated by TCRdb to 2020 to 2021). The library was built by means of the immunoSEQ multiplex PCR assay. TCRdb holds this immuneACCESS table with in-frame rearrangements only. Some clones are missing; in checked studies, unresolved V genes explain under half, and the rest has no known cause. Counted in this sample were some 360,000 clones; more than 60% of them appeared once. Of the sample, roughly a tenth is held by the ten largest clones. The sample comprised memory CD4+ T cells sorted from blood. The sample's cell subset or site label, decoded: CD45RA-negative fraction. These receptor sequences come from a man aged 30 to 39 in good health.

As to this clone: Just one base apart from a much larger clone, this may be a read error. This chain joins TRBV10-2 and TRBJ2-5; TRBD1 or TRBD2 may be the D gene (7 bases each). Germline V lookup: CDR1 WSHSY, CDR2 SAAADI. CDR3 length: 14 residues. The germline V and J ends were trimmed by 10 bases and 5 bases, with 20 bases remaining between them. CDR3 in amino acids: CATRGGAPRETQYF. The CDR3 DNA reads TGCGCCACCAGGGGGGGGGCCCCACGGGAGACCCAGTACTTC.

V usage is TRBV30 and J usage is TRBJ2-1, with 8 positions matching TRBD2. Looked up from germline, CDR1 is GTSNPN and CDR2 is SVGIG (reference sequence). With 3 bases clipped from V and 8 bases from J, the junction kept 3 bases outside the gene matches. There are 12 residues in the CDR3. The CDR3 coding sequence is TGTGCCTGGAGGCCAGCGGGAGATGAGCAGTTCTTC. Translated: CAWRPAGDEQFF.

The chain couples TRBV10-2 to TRBJ1-3, with 7 bases matching TRBD1. CDR3 length equals 15 residues. V was pared by 5 bases and J by 0 bases, with 4 bases of the junction left unmatched. Per germline, CDR1 WSHSY and CDR2 SAAADI. In DNA form, the CDR3 reads TGCGCCAGCAGTCCCACAGGGGACTCTGGAAACACCATATATTTT. It codes for CASSPTGDSGNTIYF.

The rearrangement uses TRBV27 and TRBJ2-1; D is tentatively TRBD1 or TRBD2 (5 bases each). CDR1 MNHEY and CDR2 SMNVEV come from the germline V gene (reference sequence). The CDR3 contains 16 residues. V lost 6 bases and J 3 bases, leaving 18 bases between the germline ends. CDR3 sequence: CASSPARGPDYNEQFF. DNA for the CDR3: TGTGCCAGCAGCCCGGCAAGGGGACCGGACTACAATGAGCAGTTCTTC.